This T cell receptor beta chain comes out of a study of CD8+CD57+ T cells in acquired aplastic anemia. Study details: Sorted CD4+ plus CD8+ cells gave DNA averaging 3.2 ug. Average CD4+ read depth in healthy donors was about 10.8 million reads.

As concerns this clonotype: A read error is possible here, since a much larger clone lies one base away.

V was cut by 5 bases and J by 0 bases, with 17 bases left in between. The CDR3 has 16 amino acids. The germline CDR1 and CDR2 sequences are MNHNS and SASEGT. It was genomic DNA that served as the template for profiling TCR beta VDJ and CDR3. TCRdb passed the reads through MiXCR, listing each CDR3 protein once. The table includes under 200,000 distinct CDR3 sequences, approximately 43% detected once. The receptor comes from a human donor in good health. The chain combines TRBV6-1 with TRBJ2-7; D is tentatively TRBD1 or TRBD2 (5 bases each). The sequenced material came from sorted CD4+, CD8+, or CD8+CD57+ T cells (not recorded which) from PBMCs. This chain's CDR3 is CASSKVGAVSSYEQYF. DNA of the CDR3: TGTGCCAGCAGTAAAGTCGGGGCAGTGAGCTCCTACGAGCAGTACTTC.